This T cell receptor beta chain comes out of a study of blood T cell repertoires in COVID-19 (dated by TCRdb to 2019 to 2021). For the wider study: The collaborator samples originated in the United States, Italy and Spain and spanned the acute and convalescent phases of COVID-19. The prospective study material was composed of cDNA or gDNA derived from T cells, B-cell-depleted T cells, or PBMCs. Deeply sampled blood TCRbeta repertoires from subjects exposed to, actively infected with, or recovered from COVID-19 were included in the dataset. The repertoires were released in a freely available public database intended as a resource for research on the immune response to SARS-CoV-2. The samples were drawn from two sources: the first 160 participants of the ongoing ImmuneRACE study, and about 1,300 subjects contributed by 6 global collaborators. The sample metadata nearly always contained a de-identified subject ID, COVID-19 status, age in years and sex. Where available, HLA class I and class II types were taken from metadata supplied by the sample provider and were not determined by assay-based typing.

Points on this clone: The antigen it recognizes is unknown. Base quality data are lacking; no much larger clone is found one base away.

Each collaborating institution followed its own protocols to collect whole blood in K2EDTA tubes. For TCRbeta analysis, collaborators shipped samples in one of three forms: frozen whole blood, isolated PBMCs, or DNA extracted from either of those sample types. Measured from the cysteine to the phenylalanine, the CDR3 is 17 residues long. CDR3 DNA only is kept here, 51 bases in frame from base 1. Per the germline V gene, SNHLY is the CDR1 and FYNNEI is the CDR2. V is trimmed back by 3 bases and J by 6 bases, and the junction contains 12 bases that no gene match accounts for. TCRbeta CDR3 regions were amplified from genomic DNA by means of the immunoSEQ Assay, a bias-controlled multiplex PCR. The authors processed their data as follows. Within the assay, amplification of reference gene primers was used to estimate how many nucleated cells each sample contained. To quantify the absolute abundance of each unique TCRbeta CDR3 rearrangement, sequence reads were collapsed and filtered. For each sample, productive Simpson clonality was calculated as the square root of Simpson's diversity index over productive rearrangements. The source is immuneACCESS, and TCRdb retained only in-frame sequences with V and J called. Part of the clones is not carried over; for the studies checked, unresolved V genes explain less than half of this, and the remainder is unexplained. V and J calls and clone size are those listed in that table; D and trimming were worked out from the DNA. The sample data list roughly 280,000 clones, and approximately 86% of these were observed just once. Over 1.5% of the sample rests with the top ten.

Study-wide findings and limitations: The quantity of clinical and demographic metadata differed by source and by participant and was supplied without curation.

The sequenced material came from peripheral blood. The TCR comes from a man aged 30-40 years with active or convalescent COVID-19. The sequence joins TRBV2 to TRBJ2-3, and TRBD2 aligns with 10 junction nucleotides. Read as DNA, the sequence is TGTGCCAGCAGTGAGTTTTCTAGCGGGGGCCCCGGGGATACGCAGTATTTT. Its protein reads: CASSEFSSGGPGDTQYF.